The 5 T cell receptor beta chains below all came from one sample that was sequenced in a study of T cell repertoires in cytomegalovirus infection. In TCRdb, the reads were re-called with MiXCR into one record per CDR3 protein. The table has under 250,000 distinct CDR3 sequences, 12% seen once. The sample comprised PBMCs. The receptors shown here come from a human donor in good health (CMV status not recorded). Some clones in this sample may be carry-over from other donors' samples.

In this sample, this clonotype turned up many times. The chain links TRBV7-2 to TRBJ1-1, with 9 positions matching TRBD1. The V segment lost 6 bases and the J segment 0 bases; nucleotides outside the gene matches: 5. Per the germline V gene, CDR1 is SGHTA and CDR2 is FQGNSA. This CDR3 contains 15 residues. CDR3 sequence: CASRRTGGLNTEAFF. In nucleotides, the CDR3 is TGTGCCAGCAGGAGAACAGGGGGCCTGAACACTGAAGCTTTCTTT.

This clonotype occurred many times. The chain joins TRBV7-2 to TRBJ1-2; 8 nucleotides match TRBD1. The germline CDR1 and CDR2 sequences are SGHTA and FQGNSA. Trimming took 2 bases from V and 7 from J; bases not matched to a gene: 12. The CDR3 contains 16 residues. The chain's CDR3 is CASSLRATGALGGYTF. The CDR3 nucleotides read TGTGCCAGCAGCTTAAGGGCGACAGGGGCCCTAGGTGGCTACACCTTC. Full variable domain (remainder filled in from reference TRBV7-2 and TRBJ1-2): GAGVSQSPSNKVTEKGKDVELRCDPISGHTALYWYRQSLGQGLEFLIYFQGNSAPDKSGLPSDRFSAERTGGSVSTLTIQRTQQEDSAVYLCASSLRATGALGGYTFGSGTRLTVV.

This rearrangement joins TRBV5-1 to TRBJ1-2; the D gene is possibly TRBD1 (5 bases). Per germline, CDR1 SGHRS and CDR2 YFSETQ. V gave up 10 bases and J gave up 4 bases, with 17 bases separating them. CDR3 length: 13 residues. CDR3 region: CACESGTGYGYTF. In nucleotides, the CDR3 is TGCGCCTGCGAATCCGGGACCGGCTATGGCTACACCTTC.

At least ten counts were recorded for this clonotype. V usage is TRBV7-2 and J usage is TRBJ2-7; D not resolved. Germline lookup yields CDR1 SGHTA and CDR2 FQGNSA. V was shortened by 3 bases and J by 0 bases, with 12 bases between the two germline ends. This CDR3 spans 15 amino acids. The CDR3 nucleotides read TGTGCCAGCAGCTTGGAAGCGATGAGCTCCTACGAGCAGTACTTC. Its translation is CASSLEAMSSYEQYF.

This clonotype was seen a few times. The germline gene is not matched at one end of the junction; a read error may be the cause. This chain connects TRBV6-2 or TRBV6-3 to TRBJ1-5; D call uncertain. Germline values: CDR1 MNHEY, CDR2 SVGEGT. The CDR3 totals 12 residues. CDR3 nucleotides: TGTGCCGGCAGTGAAGGTGGTCAGCCCCAGCATTTT. Protein: CAGSEGGQPQHF.